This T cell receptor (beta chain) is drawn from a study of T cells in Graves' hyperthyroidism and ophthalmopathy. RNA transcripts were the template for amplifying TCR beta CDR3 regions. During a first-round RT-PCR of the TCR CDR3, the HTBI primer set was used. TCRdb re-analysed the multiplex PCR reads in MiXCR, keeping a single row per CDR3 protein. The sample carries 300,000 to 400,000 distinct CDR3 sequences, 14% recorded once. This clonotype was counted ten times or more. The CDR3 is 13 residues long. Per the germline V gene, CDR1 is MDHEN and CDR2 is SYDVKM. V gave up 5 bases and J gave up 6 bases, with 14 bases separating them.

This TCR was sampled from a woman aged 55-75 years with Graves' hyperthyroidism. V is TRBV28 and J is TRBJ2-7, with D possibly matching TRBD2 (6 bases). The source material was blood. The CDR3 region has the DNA TGTGCCAGCAGTCCCGGGACTCCTTCCGAGCAGTACTTC. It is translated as CASSPGTPSEQYF.